The present TCR beta chain was sequenced within a study of cytomegalovirus exposure and HLA in healthy donors. Study details: Of all 370 or so donors who were genotyped, around 82% belonged to the Caucasian-associated ancestry cluster. Overall study findings and caveats: A later analysis showed that HLA-associated TCR beta chains had undergone more clonal expansion than equally common others. Fewer N-insertions than the roughly 630-donor mean were reportedly shown by an Asian-associated ancestry cluster in a later analysis.

The V end was cut by 3 bases, the J end by 3 bases, with 17 bases between. The germline V gene encodes CDR1 KGHSH and CDR2 LQKENI. CDR3 length: 16 residues. A word on this clone: Antigen unknown.

Amplification used 60 Vbeta primers and 13 Jbeta primers. Repertoires were generated with immunoSEQ multiplex PCR, while TCRdb's copy carries only in-frame clones and drops some. The sample carries 70,000 to 100,000 clones, around 80% recorded once. This clonotype was sampled from a man younger than 35 in good health and CMV-seronegative. Sequenced material: PBMCs. This rearrangement joins TRBV18 to TRBJ1-2, with D maybe TRBD1 (5 bases). CDR3 region: CASSPGQRGQDYGYTF. DNA for the CDR3: TGTGCCAGCTCACCCGGACAAAGGGGCCAAGACTATGGCTACACCTTC.